The text below deals with one TCR beta chain. The PCR used 60 Vbeta and 13 Jbeta primers. The protocol was immunoSEQ multiplex PCR, while the TCRdb copy is restricted to in-frame clones and leaves out a portion. This table lists just over 80,000 clones. This record belongs to a study of cytomegalovirus exposure and HLA in healthy donors. The germline gives CDR1 SGHRS, CDR2 YFSETQ. The CDR3 spans 14 residues. Trimming cost V 0 bases and J 3 bases, with 8 bases left between them. This clonotype was sampled from a woman aged 25 to 39 in good health and CMV-seronegative. The V call is TRBV5-1, the J call TRBJ2-3; tentatively, D is TRBD1 (6 bases). Sequencing used PBMCs. The CDR3, as DNA: TGCGCCAGCAGCTTGGGACAGGCGACAGATACGCAGTATTTT. It specifies CASSLGQATDTQYF.